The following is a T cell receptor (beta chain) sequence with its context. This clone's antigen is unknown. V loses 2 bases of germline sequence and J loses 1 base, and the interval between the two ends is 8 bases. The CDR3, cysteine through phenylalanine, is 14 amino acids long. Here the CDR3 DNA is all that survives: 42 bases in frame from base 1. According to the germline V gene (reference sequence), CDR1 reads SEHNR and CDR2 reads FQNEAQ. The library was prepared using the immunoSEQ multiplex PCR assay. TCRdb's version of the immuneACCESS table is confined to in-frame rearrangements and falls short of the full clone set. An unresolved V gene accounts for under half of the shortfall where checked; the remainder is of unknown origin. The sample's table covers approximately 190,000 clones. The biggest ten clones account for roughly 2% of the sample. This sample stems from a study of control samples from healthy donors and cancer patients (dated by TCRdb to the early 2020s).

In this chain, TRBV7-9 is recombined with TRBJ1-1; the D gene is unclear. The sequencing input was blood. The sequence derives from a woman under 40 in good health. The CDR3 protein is CASSLKDPNTEAFF. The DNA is TGTGCCAGCAGCTTAAAGGACCCGAACACTGAAGCTTTCTTT.